Sequencing of this T cell receptor beta chain was carried out in a study of T cell responses to AZD1222 COVID-19 vaccine (TCRdb year 2021). For the wider study: A total of just over 230 trial participants underwent TCR sequencing, of whom 207 received two doses of AZD1222 and 26 received two doses of the MenACWY control vaccine. Trial participants were enrolled by age into subgroups of 18-55, 56-69 and 70-plus years, and 148, 28 and 57 TCR-sequenced participants, respectively, were included in these subgroups. Study-level results and caveats: Most participants were white British and females outnumbered males, and the authors suggested that clonal diversity may have been underestimated. Only 5 to 7 AZD1222 recipients were SARS-CoV-2 seropositive at baseline, limiting conclusions about previously exposed vaccinees. In the small 56-69-year group, the increase in depth fell short of significance, most likely because of low power. Because no day 14 peak-response samples were available, repertoires were characterized only after the peak T cell response. The vaccine-associated CD4 TCRs covered the entire spike protein, and the dominant responses fell in regions 160-218 and 743-854. After two AZD1222 doses, spike-specific TCR breadth and depth were significantly higher than at day 0 and than in MenACWY recipients. Reportedly, almost half of the unique spike-specific TCRs recognized epitopes lying outside the regions that are mutated in the B.1.351 and B.1.1.7 variants.

The time point label here, explained by the study, means: baseline before first vaccination. Read against the paper, the sample's treatment or condition label means: meningococcal conjugate vaccine given as trial control. Samples from vaccinated people were obtained from the UK trials COV001 and COV002, which included a single-blind randomized controlled phase 2/3 trial of AZD1222 (ChAdOx1 nCoV-19) in healthy adults. Trial participant PBMC samples were collected at day 0 and day 28 after the second dose for TCRbeta chain sequencing. Including cysteine and phenylalanine, the CDR3 has 16 amino acids. CDR3 DNA is the only sequence kept; it has 48 bases, read in frame from the first base. Unmatched junction bases come to 5, with V trimmed by 3 bases and J by 7 bases. The germline V gene (reference sequence) yields LGHDT for CDR1 and YNNKEL for CDR2. The CDR3 regions of human TCRbeta chains were subjected to immunosequencing. The authors' analysis ran thus. TCRs in the repertoires were matched against a reference library of SARS-CoV-2-specific TCRs that had been generated with the MIRA antigen-specificity platform. Breadth meant the fraction of unique TCRs that were SARS-CoV-2-associated, whereas depth meant the fraction of total T cells that were SARS-CoV-2-associated. Using the MIRA data, each spike-specific TCR was assigned both to the spike region to which the TCR was reactive and to a CD4 or CD8 class. Log10-transformed breadth and depth values were compared by one-way ANOVA with Sidak's multiple comparisons tests. Sourced from immuneACCESS, this table was stored by TCRdb with only in-frame sequences that have V and J called. A share of the clones is absent; for the studies checked, an unresolved V gene accounts for under half, and the remainder has no known explanation. V and J calls plus clone size are reproduced from that table; the DNA served to infer D and trimming. The sample data list 66,000 or so clones, and 79% of these were observed just once. Around 20% of the sample lies in the top ten.

About this clone: Its antigen remains unidentified. The input lacks base qualities; no much larger clone sits a single base away.

This clonotype was obtained from an adult in good health. The sample in question was peripheral blood, obtained on day 0 of MenACWY control vaccination. Here the chain combines TRBV3-1 (or the pseudogene TRBV3-2) and TRBJ1-6; 11 nucleotides in the junction match TRBD1. The bases are TGTGCCAGCAGCCACTCGGACAGGGGGCGGAATTCACCCCTCCACTTT. Translation gives CASSHSDRGRNSPLHF.